This T cell receptor beta chain was sequenced for a study of T cell repertoires in cytomegalovirus infection. At the level of the study: Indications of both CMV infection and matching HLA type were provided by public TCR beta signatures.

Germline CDR1 ENHRY, CDR2 SYGVKD. The CDR3 loop spans 17 amino acids. The junction had 16 bases not matched to a gene; V was cut back by 6 bases and J by 5 bases. This clonotype was found many times. Its target is unknown. Overall study results and limits: The study identified carriers of CMV plus the relevant HLA from cumulative public TCR beta family frequency. What dominated the ex vivo response were HLA-C-restricted CMV-specific TCR beta clonotypes.

TCRdb reprocessed the reads with MiXCR, giving one entry per CDR3 protein. Of almost 500,000 distinct CDR3 sequences listed, around 11% were seen once; the top ten hold roughly a tenth. The rearrangement joins TRBV10-3 to TRBJ2-7; 10 nucleotides align to TRBD1. The sequenced sample was PBMCs. This clonotype was obtained from a human donor in good health (CMV status not recorded). Some clones in this sample may be carry-over from other donors' samples. This chain's CDR3 is CAIRPGQGLDWEHEQYF. As DNA, the CDR3 is TGTGCCATCAGGCCGGGACAGGGGCTAGATTGGGAGCACGAGCAGTACTTC.